These T cell receptor beta chains were read from a single sample in a study of glioma-infiltrating T cells. One entry per CDR3 protein results from TCRdb running MiXCR on the multiplex PCR reads. The sample holds about 93,000 distinct CDR3 sequences, roughly 39% seen once. Sequenced: glioma tissue, nonneoplastic brain tissue, or PBMCs (not recorded which). All receptors derive from a human donor with low-grade glioma or glioblastoma, undergoing nonglioma brain surgery, or in good health (not recorded which). The conserved cysteine and the conserved F or W are not part of the CDR3 here. Fields, in order: CDR3 length, J gene, V gene, CDR3 protein.

>10|TRBJ1-1|TRBV29-1
SGGTVDTEAF
>11|TRBJ2-7|TRBV5-1
ASSPEGGGEQY
>15|TRBJ1-1|TRBV6-2/TRBV6-3
ASRKLQGAFTNTEAF
>11|TRBJ1-2|TRBV6-1
ASTQDRADGFT
>14|TRBJ2-3|TRBV11-2
ASSLRIPSGTDTQY
>13|TRBJ2-1|TRBV19
ASSTRQGKNNEQF
>15|TRBJ2-6|TRBV5-4
ASSSGSGTLGANVLT
>15|TRBJ2-3|TRBV6-2/TRBV6-3
ASRIPSSGTGPDTQY
>14|TRBJ2-2|TRBV24-1
ATSDPGQGAIRELF
>14|TRBJ2-1|TRBV6-2/TRBV6-3
ASSYSDAEPYNEQF
>13|TRBJ2-1|TRBV7-3
ASSLTGGLLYEQF
>12|TRBJ2-2|TRBV6-2/TRBV6-3
ASKTGNTPGELF
>14|TRBJ2-5|TRBV7-2
ASSLVRLDSPGTQY
>12|TRBJ1-5|TRBV6-2/TRBV6-3
ASSYSTAIKAQH
>12|TRBJ1-2|TRBV28
ASSYDRGYYGYT
>14|TRBJ2-1|TRBV3-1
ASSPVWGSSYNEQF
>13|TRBJ2-1|TRBV4-1
ASSQEGGTYNEQF
>11|TRBJ2-1|TRBV7-9
ASSEPGINEQF
>12|TRBJ1-1|TRBV3-1
ASSKRAGTSEAF
>11|TRBJ2-7|TRBV6-2/TRBV6-3
ARRDRGTYEQY
>12|TRBJ1-2|TRBV15
ATSREDSIYGYT
>15|TRBJ2-2|TRBV10-3
AISADPAGGPNGELF
>12|TRBJ2-5|TRBV19
ASNAGGFQETQY
>16|TRBJ1-2|TRBV5-4
ASSLVWGRTSDNYGYT
>10|TRBJ2-5|TRBV6-1
ASGGVTETQY
>11|TRBJ2-7|TRBV3-1
ASSPRTSGEQY
>17|TRBJ2-1|TRBV20-1
SARDTPRLAGVRYNEQF
>12|TRBJ1-4|TRBV12-3/TRBV12-4
AATKTGDNEKPF
>14|TRBJ2-2|TRBV5-1
ASSGGGTQNTGELF
>14|TRBJ2-1|TRBV7-3
ASSPTGGGAENEQF
>13|TRBJ1-4|TRBV3-1
ASSPRSTRQGKLF
>11|TRBJ2-1|TRBV7-2
ASSLSRGGRQF
>11|TRBJ1-2|TRBV29-1
SVEIGLGYGYT
>12|TRBJ1-2|TRBV28
ASSPSGEYYGYT
>15|TRBJ2-7|TRBV6-2/TRBV6-3
ASSHLGLSGSFREQY
>14|TRBJ2-6|TRBV18
ASSLGQGTGANVLT
>15|TRBJ2-5|TRBV5-1
ASSLGLFATLQETQY
>13|TRBJ2-3|TRBV12-3/TRBV12-4
ASSLDSGSTDTQY
>14|TRBJ1-6|TRBV20-1
NARPGGGQGISPLH
>14|TRBJ2-5|TRBV12-3/TRBV12-4
ASSLALTGGEETQY
>13|TRBJ2-5|TRBV20-1
SALTSGGGWETQY
>10|TRBJ2-3|TRBV30
AWGQGTDTQY
>13|TRBJ2-1|TRBV20-1
SAGPVKGNHNGQF
>13|TRBJ2-1|TRBV18
ASSPQETSGREQF
>14|TRBJ1-1|TRBV7-2
ASGPLAGTLNTEAF
>12|TRBJ2-7|TRBV6-5
ASSYSRGPYEQY
>14|TRBJ2-7|TRBV5-4
ASSPRGLAGTYEQY
>14|TRBJ2-7|TRBV12-3/TRBV12-4
ASSLALWDRANEQY
>13|TRBJ2-1|TRBV7-6
ASSQRPEAHNEQF
>12|TRBJ2-1|TRBV20-1
SARWDRGRWEQF
>14|TRBJ2-1|TRBV20-1
SAGRPSGPRYNEQS
>11|TRBJ1-3|TRBV29-1
SITVNSGNTIY
>10|TRBJ1-5|TRBV20-1
SAIRGNQPQH
>12|TRBJ1-5|TRBV6-2/TRBV6-3
ASSAAGFYQPQH
>12|TRBJ1-5|TRBV6-2/TRBV6-3
VSSYSTAIKAQH
>14|TRBJ1-3|TRBV9
ASSPRFYSSGNTIY
>15|TRBJ2-3|TRBV6-6
ASSYSPGAGRTDTQY